This T cell receptor (beta chain) originates from a study of neoadjuvant anti-PD-1 for oral cavity cancer. Across the study: Around day 43, patients without progression received a fourth nivolumab dose before surgery.

A word on this clone: Its antigen is currently unknown.

Study conclusions and caveats: Only a few patients per response group were TCR-analyzed; validation needed.

Time point specified: after neoadjuvant nivolumab, at surgical resection. The patients had HPV-negative, locally advanced oral cavity squamous cell carcinoma. CDR3 length: 13 residues. V lost 2 bases, J lost 1 base, and 6 bases lay in between. Germline-derived CDR1 and CDR2 are SGHRS and YFSETQ. Most PBMC samples had approximately 500 ng input DNA in six replicates. Produced via immunoSEQ multiplex PCR; TCRdb's table is partial and in-frame only. The top ten hold 2.5% to 3% of the sample, which has approximately 68,000 clones, about 90% seen once. The clonotype comes from a person aged 35 to 85 with oral cavity squamous cell carcinoma. The chain joins TRBV5-1 to TRBJ1-1; D may be TRBD1 (5 bases). The specimen comprised PBMCs, sampled after nivolumab (anti-PD-1) treatment. The DNA for the CDR3 is TGCGCCAGCAGCTTCGGGACGAACACTGAAGCTTTCTTT. Its protein is CASSFGTNTEAFF.